Listed below are T cell receptor beta chains from one sample, sequenced in a study of cytomegalovirus exposure and HLA in healthy donors. Generated by immunoSEQ multiplex PCR, the TCRdb table keeps only in-frame clones and is missing some. The sample lists 200,000 or so clones; over 75% were seen once. The sample consisted of PBMCs. These receptors were taken from a boy aged 2 to 10 in good health and CMV-seronegative. Each CDR3 is given without its conserved first and last residue.

j_call v_call cdr3_aa
TRBJ1-6 TRBV19 ASSMYVGQTDSPLH
TRBJ1-5 TRBV18 ASSPGGGQPQH
TRBJ1-2 TRBV6-5 ASIGRQDYGYT
TRBJ2-2 TRBV27 ASRVAGGQDRELF
TRBJ1-1 TRBV7-9 ASSLARMKGARGNTEAF
TRBJ1-2 TRBV9 ASSTPGTGVPTNYGYT
TRBJ1-2 TRBV2 ASSEAPGDGYT
TRBJ2-7 TRBV13 ASSLGQGAYEQY
TRBJ2-2 TRBV6-6 ASSSRRGRGTGELF
TRBJ1-1 TRBV5-4 ASSNSNTEAF
TRBJ2-7 TRBV27 ASSSLTTGTHYEQY
TRBJ2-5 TRBV6-5 ASRKPGQQETQY
TRBJ2-1 TRBV2 ASRPRLQGKEQF
TRBJ1-5 TRBV6-5 ASSLGQGANQPQH
TRBJ1-6 TRBV30 AWSVQGRTYNSPLH
TRBJ1-5 TRBV7-9 ASSTGGQPQH